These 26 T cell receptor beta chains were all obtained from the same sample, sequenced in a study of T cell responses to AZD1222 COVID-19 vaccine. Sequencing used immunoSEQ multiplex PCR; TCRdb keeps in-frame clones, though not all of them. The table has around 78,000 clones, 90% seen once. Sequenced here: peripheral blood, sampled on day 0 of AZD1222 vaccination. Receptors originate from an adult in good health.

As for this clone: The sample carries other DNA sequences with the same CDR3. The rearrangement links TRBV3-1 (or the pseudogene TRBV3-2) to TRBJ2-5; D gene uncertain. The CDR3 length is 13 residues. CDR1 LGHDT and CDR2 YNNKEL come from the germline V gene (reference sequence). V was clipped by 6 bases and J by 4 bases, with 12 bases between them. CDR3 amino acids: CASSPTGGETQYF. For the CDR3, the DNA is TGTGCCAGCAGTCCGACTGGTGGAGAGACCCAGTACTTC.

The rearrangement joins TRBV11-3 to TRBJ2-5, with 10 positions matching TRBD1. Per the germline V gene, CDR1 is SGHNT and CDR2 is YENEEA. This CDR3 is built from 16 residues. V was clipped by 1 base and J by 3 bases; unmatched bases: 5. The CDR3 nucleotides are TGTGCCAGCAGCTTAGCCCCGGGACAGGGGAAAGAGACCCAGTACTTC. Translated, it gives CASSLAPGQGKETQYF.

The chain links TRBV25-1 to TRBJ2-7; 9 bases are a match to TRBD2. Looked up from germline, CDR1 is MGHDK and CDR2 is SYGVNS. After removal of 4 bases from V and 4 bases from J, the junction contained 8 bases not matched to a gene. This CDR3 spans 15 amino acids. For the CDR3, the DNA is TGTGCCAGCAGTGCATCACTAGCGGGTATATACGAGCAGTACTTC. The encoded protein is CASSASLAGIYEQYF.

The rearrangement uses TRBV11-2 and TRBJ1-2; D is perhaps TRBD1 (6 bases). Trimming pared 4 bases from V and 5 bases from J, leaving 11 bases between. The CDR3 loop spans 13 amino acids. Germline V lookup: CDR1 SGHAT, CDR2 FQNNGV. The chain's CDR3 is CASSSPQGYGYTF. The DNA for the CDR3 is TGTGCCAGCAGCTCGCCACAGGGATATGGCTACACCTTC.

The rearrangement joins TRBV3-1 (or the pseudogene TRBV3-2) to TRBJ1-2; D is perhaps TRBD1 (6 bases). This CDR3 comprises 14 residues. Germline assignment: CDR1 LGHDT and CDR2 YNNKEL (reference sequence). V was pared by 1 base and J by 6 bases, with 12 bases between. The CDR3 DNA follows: TGTGCCAGCAGCCAAGGAGTACAGGGCGATGGCTACACCTTC. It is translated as CASSQGVQGDGYTF.

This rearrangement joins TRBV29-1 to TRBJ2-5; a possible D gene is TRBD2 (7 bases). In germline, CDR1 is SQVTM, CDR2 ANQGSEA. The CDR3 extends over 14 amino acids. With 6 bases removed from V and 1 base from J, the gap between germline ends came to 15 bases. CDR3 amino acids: CSVATRGAQETQYF. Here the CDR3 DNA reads TGCAGCGTAGCTACCCGGGGGGCCCAAGAGACCCAGTACTTC.

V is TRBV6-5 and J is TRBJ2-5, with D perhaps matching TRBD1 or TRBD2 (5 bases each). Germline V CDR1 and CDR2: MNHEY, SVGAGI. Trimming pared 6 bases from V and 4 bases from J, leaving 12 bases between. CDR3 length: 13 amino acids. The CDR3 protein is CASRARDAETQYF. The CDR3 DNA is TGTGCCAGCAGGGCCCGGGACGCAGAGACCCAGTACTTC.

CDR3 residues: CSVAISPDRGLSYEQYF. CDR3 DNA: TGCAGCGTTGCCATTTCGCCGGACAGGGGGCTTTCCTACGAGCAGTACTTC. The chain uses TRBV29-1 and TRBJ2-7, with 11 bases lining up with TRBD1. The CDR3 contains 17 residues. Germline assignment: CDR1 SQVTM and CDR2 ANQGSEA. V was pared by 4 bases and J by 1 base, with 12 bases of the junction left unmatched.

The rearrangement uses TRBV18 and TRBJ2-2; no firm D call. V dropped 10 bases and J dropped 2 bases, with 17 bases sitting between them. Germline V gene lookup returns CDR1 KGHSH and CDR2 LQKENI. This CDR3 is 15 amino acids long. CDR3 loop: CANNRNDLNTGELFF. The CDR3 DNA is TGTGCCAACAACCGGAACGATCTTAACACCGGGGAGCTGTTTTTT.

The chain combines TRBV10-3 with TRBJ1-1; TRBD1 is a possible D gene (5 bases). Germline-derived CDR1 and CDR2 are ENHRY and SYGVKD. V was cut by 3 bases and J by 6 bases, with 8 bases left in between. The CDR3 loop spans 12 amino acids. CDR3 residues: CAISELGAEAFF. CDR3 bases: TGTGCCATCAGTGAACTAGGGGCTGAAGCTTTCTTT.

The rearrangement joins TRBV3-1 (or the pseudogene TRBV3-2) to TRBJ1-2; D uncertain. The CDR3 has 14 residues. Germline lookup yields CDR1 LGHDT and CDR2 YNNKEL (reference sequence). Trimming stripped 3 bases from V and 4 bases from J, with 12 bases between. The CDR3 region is CASSQLVQPYGYTF. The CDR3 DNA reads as TGTGCCAGCAGCCAGTTAGTACAGCCCTATGGCTACACCTTC.

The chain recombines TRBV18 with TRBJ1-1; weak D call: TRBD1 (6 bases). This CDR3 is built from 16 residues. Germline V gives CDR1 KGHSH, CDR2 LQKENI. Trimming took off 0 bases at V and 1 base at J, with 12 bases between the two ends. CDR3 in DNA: TGTGCCAGCTCACCACCATCCGGGGGCCAGAACACTGAAGCTTTCTTT. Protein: CASSPPSGGQNTEAFF.

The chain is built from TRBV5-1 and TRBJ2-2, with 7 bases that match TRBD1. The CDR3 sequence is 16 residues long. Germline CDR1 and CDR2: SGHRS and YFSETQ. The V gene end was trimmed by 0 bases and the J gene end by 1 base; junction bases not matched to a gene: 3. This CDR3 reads CASSLVQGVNTGELFF. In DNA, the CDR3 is TGCGCCAGCAGCTTGGTTCAGGGGGTGAACACCGGGGAGCTGTTTTTT.

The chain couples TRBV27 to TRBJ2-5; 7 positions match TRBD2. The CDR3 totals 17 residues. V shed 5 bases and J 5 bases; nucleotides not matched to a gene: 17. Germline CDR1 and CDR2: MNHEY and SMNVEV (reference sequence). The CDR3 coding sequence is TGTGCCAGCAGTCCCCCAGGCGGGAGAAGGCTCGGGGAGACCCAGTACTTC. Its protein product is CASSPPGGRRLGETQYF.

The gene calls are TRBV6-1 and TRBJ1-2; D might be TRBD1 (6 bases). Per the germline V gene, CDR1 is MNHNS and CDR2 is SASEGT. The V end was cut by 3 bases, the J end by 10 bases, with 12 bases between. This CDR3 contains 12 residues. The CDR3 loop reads CASSDQGQDYTF. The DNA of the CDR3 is TGTGCCAGCAGTGACCAGGGGCAGGACTACACCTTC.

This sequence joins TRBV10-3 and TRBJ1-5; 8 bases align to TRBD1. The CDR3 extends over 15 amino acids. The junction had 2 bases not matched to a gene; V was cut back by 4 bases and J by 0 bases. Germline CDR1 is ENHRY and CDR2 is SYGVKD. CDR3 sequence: CAISGTGFSNQPQHF. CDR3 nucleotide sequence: TGTGCCATCAGTGGGACAGGGTTTAGCAATCAGCCCCAGCATTTT.

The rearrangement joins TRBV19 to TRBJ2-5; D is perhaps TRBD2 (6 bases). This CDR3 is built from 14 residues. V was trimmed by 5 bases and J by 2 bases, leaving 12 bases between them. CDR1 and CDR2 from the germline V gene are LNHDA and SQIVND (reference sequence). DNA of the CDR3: TGTGCCAGTAGTGATCGGGGGATACAAGAGACCCAGTACTTC. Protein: CASSDRGIQETQYF.

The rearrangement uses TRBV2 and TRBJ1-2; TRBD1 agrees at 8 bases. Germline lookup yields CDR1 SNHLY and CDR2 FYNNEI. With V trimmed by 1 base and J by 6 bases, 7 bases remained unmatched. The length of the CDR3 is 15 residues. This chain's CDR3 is CASSEGLRGRDGYTF. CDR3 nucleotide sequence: TGTGCCAGCAGTGAAGGGCTCAGGGGGCGCGATGGCTACACCTTC.

CDR3 sequence (DNA): TGCAGCGTTGGAGGTTTGAACACTGAAGCTTTCTTT. Its translation is CSVGGLNTEAFF. The chain is built from TRBV29-1 and TRBJ1-1; D not certain. Trimming took off 4 bases at V and 0 bases at J, with 6 bases between the two ends. Germline-derived CDR1 and CDR2 are SQVTM and ANQGSEA. The CDR3 spans 12 residues.

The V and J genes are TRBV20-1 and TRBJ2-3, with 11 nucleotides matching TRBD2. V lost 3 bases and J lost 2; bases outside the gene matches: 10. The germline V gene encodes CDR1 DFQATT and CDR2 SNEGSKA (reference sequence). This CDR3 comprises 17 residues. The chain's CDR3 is CSASGLAGGADTDTQYF. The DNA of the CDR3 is TGCAGTGCTAGTGGTCTAGCGGGAGGAGCGGACACAGATACGCAGTATTTT.

CDR3 bases: TGTGCCAGCAGTTCGTCGACTAGCCTTGATACGCAGTATTTT. Protein: CASSSSTSLDTQYF. This rearrangement joins TRBV6-5 to TRBJ2-3; 7 nucleotides align to TRBD2. V shed 4 bases, J shed 6 bases, and the junction held 7 bases outside the gene matches. The CDR3 totals 14 residues. CDR1 MNHEY and CDR2 SVGAGI come from the germline V gene.

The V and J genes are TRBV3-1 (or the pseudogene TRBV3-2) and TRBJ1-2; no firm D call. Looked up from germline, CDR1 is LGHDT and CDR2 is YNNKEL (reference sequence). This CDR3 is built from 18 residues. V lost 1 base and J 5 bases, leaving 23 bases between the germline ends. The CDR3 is CASSQALLCLGVRYGYTF. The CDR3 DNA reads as TGTGCCAGCAGCCAAGCACTATTATGCCTCGGGGTTCGGTATGGCTACACCTTC.

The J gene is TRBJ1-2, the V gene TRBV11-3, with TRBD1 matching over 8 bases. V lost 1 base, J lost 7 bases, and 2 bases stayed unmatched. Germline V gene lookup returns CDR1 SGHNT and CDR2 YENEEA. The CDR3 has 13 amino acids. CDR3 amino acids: CASSLGQGAGYTF. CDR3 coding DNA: TGTGCCAGCAGCTTAGGGCAGGGGGCTGGCTACACCTTC.

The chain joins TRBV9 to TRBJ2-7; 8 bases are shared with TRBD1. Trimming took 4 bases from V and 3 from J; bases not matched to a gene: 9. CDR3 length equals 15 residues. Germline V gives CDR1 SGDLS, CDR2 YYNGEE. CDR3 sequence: CASSPSTGGRYEQYF. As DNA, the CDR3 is TGTGCCAGCAGCCCAAGCACAGGGGGACGCTACGAGCAGTACTTC.

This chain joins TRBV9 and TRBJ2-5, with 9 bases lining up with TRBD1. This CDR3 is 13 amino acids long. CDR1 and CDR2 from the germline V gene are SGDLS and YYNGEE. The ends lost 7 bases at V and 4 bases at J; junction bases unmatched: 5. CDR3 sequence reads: CASGTGIGETQYF. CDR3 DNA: TGTGCCAGCGGGACAGGGATAGGAGAGACCCAGTACTTC.

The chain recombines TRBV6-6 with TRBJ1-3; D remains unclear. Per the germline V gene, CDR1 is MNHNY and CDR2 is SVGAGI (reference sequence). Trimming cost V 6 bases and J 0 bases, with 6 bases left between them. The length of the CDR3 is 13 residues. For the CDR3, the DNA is TGTGCCAGCAGCGGTTCCTCTGGAAACACCATATATTTT. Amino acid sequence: CASSGSSGNTIYF.